Listed here are 5 T cell receptor beta chains from one sample, sequenced in a study of CD8+ T cells in alopecia areata. Noted treatment: oral pan-JAK inhibitor, 5-10 mg twice daily. Once RNA had been extracted, it was reverse transcribed into cDNA to act as the sequencing template. Produced via immunoSEQ multiplex PCR; TCRdb's table is partial and in-frame only. The profile shows about 210,000 clones, around 43% of them singletons. Sequencing was performed on CD4+ T cells sorted from blood, taken at roughly week 36, from a patient treated with tofacitinib. These receptors all stem from a human donor with alopecia areata.

This clone occurred a few times. J is TRBJ2-4 and V is TRBV28; D unclear. Trimming removed 6 bases from V and 3 bases from J, with 18 bases in between. The CDR3 runs to 16 residues. CDR1 is MDHEN, CDR2 SYDVKM, per germline. The CDR3 region is CASSSRGAFDKNIQYF. The CDR3 DNA follows: TGTGCCAGCAGCTCCCGAGGCGCTTTCGACAAAAACATTCAGTACTTC.

The DNA for the CDR3 is TGTGCCAGCAGCTTAAGGGCTAGCAGGGATGAGCAGTTCTTC. This gives the protein CASSLRASRDEQFF. J is TRBJ2-1 and V is TRBV11-3; D is possibly TRBD1 or TRBD2 (5 bases each). The CDR3 totals 14 residues. V was shortened by 2 bases and J by 8 bases, with 13 bases between the two germline ends. Looked up from germline, CDR1 is SGHNT and CDR2 is YENEEA.

The V call is TRBV11-2, the J call TRBJ1-5; 7 nucleotides agree with TRBD1. The germline V gene has CDR1 SGHAT and CDR2 FQNNGV. Losses at the gene ends were 3 bases for V and 6 bases for J; bases not matched to a gene: 2. This CDR3 contains 13 residues. CDR3 bases: TGTGCCAGCAGCTTTAACAGGGGTCAGCCCCAGCATTTT. Translated, it gives CASSFNRGQPQHF.

The table lists this clone with a few counts. This chain joins TRBV29-1 and TRBJ2-1; a possible D gene is TRBD2 (5 bases). The CDR3 length is 14 residues. In germline, CDR1 is SQVTM, CDR2 ANQGSEA. V was cut by 8 bases and J by 1 base, with 15 bases left in between. The CDR3 nucleotides read TGCAGCCGACGGAGTAGCGAGTCCTACAATGAGCAGTTCTTC. Translation gives CSRRSSESYNEQFF.

This clone was observed a handful of times. The CDR3 coding sequence is TGCAGCGTTGCTGGACAGGGGGCCGATGGCTACACCTTC. Amino acid sequence: CSVAGQGADGYTF. The chain employs TRBV29-1 and TRBJ1-2, with 11 bases fitting TRBD1. CDR3 length: 13 amino acids. Per the germline V gene, CDR1 is SQVTM and CDR2 is ANQGSEA. After removal of 4 bases from V and 6 bases from J, the junction contained 4 bases not matched to a gene.